Reported below is one TCR beta chain. The V gene's germline CDR1 is SNHLY and CDR2 FYNNEI. The CDR3 totals 15 residues. V lost 10 bases and J lost 6; bases outside the gene matches: 13. Participants were aged roughly 18 to 100 years from 24 US areas. Participants' own reports of clinical history determined their cohort assignment. The entry originates in a study of blood T cell repertoires in COVID-19. Study summary: PBMCs, B-cell-depleted T cells, or T cells provided the cDNA or gDNA that made up the material.

Original processing notes: Counts of nucleated cells, estimated from reference gene primer amplification, were obtained. Data came from immunoSEQ multiplex PCR; TCRdb stores just in-frame clones and leaves some out. The V and J calls and the clone size are those of that table, but D and trimming were determined from the DNA. The sample lists about 160,000 clones, around four fifths seen once, with less than 4% in the top ten. This clonotype was sampled from a woman between 50 and 59 years old in a cohort exposed to, infected with or recovered from COVID-19 (not recorded which). V usage is TRBV2 and J usage is TRBJ2-2; 8 nucleotides align to TRBD1. Specimen: PBMCs or T cells enriched from blood (not recorded which). The CDR3 protein is CAIPKTGATAGELFF. Written as DNA, the CDR3 is TGTGCCATACCCAAGACAGGGGCCACGGCCGGGGAGCTGTTTTTT.